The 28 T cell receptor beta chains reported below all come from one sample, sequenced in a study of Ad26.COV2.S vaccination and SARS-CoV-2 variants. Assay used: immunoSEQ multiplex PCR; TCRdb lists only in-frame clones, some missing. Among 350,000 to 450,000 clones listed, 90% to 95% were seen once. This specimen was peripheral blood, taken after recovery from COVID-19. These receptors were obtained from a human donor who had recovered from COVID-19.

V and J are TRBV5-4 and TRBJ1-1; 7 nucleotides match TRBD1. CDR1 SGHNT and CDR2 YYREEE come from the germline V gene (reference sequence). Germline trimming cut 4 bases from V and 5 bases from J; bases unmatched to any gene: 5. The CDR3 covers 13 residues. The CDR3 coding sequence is TGTGCCAGCAGCCTACAGGGGTGGACTGAAGCTTTCTTT. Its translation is CASSLQGWTEAFF.

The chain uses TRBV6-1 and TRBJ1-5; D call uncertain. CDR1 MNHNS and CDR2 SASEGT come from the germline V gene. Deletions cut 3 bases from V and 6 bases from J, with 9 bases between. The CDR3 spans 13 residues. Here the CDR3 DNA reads TGTGCCAGCAGTGACGGAGGTACTCAGCCCCAGCATTTT. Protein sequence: CASSDGGTQPQHF.

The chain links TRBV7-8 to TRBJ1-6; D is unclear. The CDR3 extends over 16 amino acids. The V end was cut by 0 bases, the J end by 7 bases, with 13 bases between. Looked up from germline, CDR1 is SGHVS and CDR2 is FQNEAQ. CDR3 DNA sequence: TGTGCCAGCAGCTTAGCGAACAGCCGACTCAATTCACCCCTCCACTTT. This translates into CASSLANSRLNSPLHF.

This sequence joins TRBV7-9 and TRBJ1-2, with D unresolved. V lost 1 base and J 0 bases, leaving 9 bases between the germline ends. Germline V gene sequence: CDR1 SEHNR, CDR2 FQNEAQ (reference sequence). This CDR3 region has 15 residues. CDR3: CASSLGPGTNYGYTF. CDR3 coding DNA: TGTGCCAGCAGCTTAGGCCCGGGGACTAACTATGGCTACACCTTC.

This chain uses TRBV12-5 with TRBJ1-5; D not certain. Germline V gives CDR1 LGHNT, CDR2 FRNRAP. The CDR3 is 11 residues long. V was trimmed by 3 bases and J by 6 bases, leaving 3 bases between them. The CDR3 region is CASGLGQPQHF. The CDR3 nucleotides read TGTGCTAGTGGTTTAGGTCAGCCCCAGCATTTT.

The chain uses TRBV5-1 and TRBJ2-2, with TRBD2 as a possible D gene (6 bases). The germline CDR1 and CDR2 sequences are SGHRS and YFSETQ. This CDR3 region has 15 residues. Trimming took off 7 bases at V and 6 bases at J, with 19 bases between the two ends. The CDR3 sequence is CASFSPLSGSGELFF. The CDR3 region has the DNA TGCGCCAGCTTTTCCCCATTGAGCGGGTCCGGGGAGCTGTTTTTT.

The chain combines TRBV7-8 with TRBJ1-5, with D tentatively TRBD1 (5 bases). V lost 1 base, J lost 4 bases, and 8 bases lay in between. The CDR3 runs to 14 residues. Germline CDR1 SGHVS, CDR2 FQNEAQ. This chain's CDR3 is CASSLDQGNQPQHF. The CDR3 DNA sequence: TGTGCCAGCAGCTTAGACCAGGGAAATCAGCCCCAGCATTTT.

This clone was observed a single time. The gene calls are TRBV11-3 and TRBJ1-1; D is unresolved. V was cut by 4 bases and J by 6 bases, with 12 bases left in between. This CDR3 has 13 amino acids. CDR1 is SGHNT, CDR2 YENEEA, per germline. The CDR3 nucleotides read TGTGCCAGCAGCTACATGGACGGCGCTGAAGCTTTCTTT. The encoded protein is CASSYMDGAEAFF.

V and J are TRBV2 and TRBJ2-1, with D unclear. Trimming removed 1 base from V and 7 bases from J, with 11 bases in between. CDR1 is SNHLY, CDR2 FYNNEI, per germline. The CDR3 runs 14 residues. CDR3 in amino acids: CASSEDPRRNEQFF. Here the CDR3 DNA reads TGTGCCAGCAGTGAAGACCCTCGGAGAAATGAGCAGTTCTTC. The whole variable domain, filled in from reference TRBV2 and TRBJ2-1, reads EPEVTQTPSHQVTQMGQEVILRCVPISNHLYFYWYRQILGQKVEFLVSFYNNEISEKSEIFDDQFSVERPDGSNFTLKIRSTKLEDSAMYFCASSEDPRRNEQFFGPGTRLTVL.

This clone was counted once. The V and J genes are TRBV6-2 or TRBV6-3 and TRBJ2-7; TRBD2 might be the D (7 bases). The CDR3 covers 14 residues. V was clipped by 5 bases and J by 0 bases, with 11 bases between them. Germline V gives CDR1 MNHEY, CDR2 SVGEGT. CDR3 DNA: TGTGCCAGCAGTGTAGGGGGGGTCTCCTACGAGCAGTACTTC. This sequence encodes CASSVGGVSYEQYF.

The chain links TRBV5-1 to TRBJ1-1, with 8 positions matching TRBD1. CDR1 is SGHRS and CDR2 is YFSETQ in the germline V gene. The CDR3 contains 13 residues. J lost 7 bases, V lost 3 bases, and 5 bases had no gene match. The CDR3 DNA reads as TGCGCCAGCAGCTCGGGACAGGCAATTGAAGCTTTCTTT. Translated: CASSSGQAIEAFF.

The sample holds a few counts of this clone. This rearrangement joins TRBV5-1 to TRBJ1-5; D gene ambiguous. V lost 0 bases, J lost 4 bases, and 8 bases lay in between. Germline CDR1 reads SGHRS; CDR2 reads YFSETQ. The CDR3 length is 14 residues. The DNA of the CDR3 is TGCGCCAGCAGCTTGGAAGGGCCAAATCAGCCCCAGCATTTT. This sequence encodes CASSLEGPNQPQHF.

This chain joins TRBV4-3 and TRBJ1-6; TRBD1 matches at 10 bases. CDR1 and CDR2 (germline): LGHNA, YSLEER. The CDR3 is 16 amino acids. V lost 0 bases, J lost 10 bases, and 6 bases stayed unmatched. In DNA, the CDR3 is TGCGCCAGCAGCCAAGAATTGGGGACAGGGGAATCACCCCTCCACTTT. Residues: CASSQELGTGESPLHF.

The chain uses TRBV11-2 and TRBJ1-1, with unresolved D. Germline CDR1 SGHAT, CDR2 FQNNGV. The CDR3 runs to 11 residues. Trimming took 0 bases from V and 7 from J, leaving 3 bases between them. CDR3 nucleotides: TGTGCCAGCAGCTTAGATCTTGAAGCTTTCTTT. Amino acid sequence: CASSLDLEAFF.

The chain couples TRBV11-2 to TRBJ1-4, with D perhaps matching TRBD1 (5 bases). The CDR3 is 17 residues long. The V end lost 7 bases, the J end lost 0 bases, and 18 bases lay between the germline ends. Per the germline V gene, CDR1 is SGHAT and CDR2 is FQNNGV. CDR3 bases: TGTGCCAGCACCAGAGTGGGGACGTCTGCAACTAATGAAAAACTGTTTTTT. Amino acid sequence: CASTRVGTSATNEKLFF.

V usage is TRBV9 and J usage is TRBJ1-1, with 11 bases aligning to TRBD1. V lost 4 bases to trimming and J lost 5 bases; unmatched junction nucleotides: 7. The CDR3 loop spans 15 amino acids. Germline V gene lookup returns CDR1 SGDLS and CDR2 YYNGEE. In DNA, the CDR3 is TGTGCCAGCAGCCCGGTGGGACAGGGGGGAACTGAAGCTTTCTTT. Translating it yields CASSPVGQGGTEAFF. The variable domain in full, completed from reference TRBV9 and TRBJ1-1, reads DSGVTQTPKHLITATGQRVTLRCSPRSGDLSVYWYQQSLDQGLQFLIQYYNGEERAKGNILERFSAQQFPDLHSELNLSSLELGDSALYFCASSPVGQGGTEAFFGQGTRLTVV.

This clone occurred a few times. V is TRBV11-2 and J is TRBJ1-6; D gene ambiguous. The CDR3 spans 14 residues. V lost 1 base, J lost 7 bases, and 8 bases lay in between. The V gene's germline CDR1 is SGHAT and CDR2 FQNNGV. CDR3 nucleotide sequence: TGTGCCAGCAGCTTAGCCGGAGGCAATTCACCCCTCCACTTT. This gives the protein CASSLAGGNSPLHF.

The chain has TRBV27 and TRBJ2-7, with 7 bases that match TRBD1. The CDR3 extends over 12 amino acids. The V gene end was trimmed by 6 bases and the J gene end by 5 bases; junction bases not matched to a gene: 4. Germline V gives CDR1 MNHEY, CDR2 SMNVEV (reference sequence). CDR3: CASRTGFHEQYF. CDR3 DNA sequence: TGTGCCAGCAGGACAGGGTTCCACGAGCAGTACTTC.

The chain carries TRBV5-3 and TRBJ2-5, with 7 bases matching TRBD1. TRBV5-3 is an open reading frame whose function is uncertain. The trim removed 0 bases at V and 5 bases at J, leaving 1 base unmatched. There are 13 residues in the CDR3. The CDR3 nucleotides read TGTGCCAGAAGCTTGGCCAGGGGGGAGACCCAGTACTTC. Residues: CARSLARGETQYF.

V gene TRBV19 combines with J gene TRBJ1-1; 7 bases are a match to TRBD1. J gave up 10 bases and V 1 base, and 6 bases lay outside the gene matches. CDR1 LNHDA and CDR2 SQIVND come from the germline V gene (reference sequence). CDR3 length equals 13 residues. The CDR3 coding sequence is TGTGCCAGTAGTATAGGACAGGGCCAGGTAGCTTTCTTT. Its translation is CASSIGQGQVAFF.

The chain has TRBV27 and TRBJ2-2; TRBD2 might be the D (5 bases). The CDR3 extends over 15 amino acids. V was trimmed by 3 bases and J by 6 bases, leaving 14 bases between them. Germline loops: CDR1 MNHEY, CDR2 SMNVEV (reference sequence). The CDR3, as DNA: TGTGCCAGCAGTTTCTCCGCGGGCTCGGCCGGGGAGCTGTTTTTT. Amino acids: CASSFSAGSAGELFF.

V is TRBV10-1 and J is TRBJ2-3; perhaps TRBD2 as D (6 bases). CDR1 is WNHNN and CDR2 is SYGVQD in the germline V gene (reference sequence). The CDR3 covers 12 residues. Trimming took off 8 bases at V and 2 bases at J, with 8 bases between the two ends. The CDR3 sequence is CASRGYTDTQYF. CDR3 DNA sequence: TGCGCCAGCCGGGGGTACACAGATACGCAGTATTTT.

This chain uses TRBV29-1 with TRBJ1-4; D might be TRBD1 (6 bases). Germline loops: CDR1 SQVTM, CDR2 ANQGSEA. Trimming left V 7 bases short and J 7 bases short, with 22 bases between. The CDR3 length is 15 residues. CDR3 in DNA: TGCAGCGCTGGGGGTTACACAGGGTTAGGTGAAAAACTGTTTTTT. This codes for CSAGGYTGLGEKLFF. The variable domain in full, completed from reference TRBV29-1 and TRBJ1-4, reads SAVISQKPSRDICQRGTSLTIQCQVDSQVTMMFWYRQQPGQSLTLIATANQGSEATYESGFVIDKFPISRPNLTFSTLTVSNMSPEDSSIYLCSAGGYTGLGEKLFFGSGTQLSVL.

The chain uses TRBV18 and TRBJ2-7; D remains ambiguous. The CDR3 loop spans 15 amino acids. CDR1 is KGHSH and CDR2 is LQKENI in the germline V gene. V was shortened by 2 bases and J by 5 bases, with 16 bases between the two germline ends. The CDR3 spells CASSPSPRLGHEQYF. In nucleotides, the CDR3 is TGTGCCAGCTCACCATCCCCCCGTCTGGGCCACGAGCAGTACTTC.

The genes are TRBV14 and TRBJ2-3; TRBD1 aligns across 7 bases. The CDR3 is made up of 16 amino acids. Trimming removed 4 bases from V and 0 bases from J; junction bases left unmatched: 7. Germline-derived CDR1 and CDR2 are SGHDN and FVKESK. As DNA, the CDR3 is TGTGCCAGCAGCCTCGGACAGGCCCCGAGCACAGATACGCAGTATTTT. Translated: CASSLGQAPSTDTQYF.

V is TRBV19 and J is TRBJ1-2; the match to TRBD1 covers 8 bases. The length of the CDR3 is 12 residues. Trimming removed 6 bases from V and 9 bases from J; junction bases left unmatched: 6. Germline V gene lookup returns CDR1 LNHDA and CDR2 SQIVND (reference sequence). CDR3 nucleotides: TGTGCCAGTAGGCCGACAGGGGAAAGCTACACCTTC. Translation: CASRPTGESYTF.

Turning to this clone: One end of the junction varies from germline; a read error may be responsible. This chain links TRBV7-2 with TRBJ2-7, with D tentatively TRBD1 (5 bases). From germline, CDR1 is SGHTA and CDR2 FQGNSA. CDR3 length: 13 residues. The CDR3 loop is CASTLDRFYEQYF. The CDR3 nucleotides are TGTGCCAGCACCTTAGACAGATTTTACGAGCAGTACTTC.

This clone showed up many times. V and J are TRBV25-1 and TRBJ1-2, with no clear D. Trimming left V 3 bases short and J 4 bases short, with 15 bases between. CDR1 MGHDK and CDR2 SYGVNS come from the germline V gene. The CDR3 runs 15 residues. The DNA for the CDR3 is TGTGCCAGCAGTGACCTGGGAGGTTTACTCTATGGCTACACCTTC. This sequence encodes CASSDLGGLLYGYTF.